The source of this TCR beta chain is a study of blood T cell repertoires in COVID-19. Sequencing was performed with immunoSEQ multiplex PCR; in TCRdb, only in-frame clones are kept and a portion is missing. Of about 260,000 clones listed, around 87% are singletons. The specimen was peripheral blood. This sequence was found in a woman aged 40-49 years who had recovered from COVID-19.

DNA of the CDR3: TGTGCCAGCAGCAAATACAGGGGTGGCTTAAACACTGAAGCTTTCTTT. This sequence encodes CASSKYRGGLNTEAFF. J is TRBJ1-1 and V is TRBV5-4; 7 bases are a match to TRBD1. This CDR3 is built from 16 residues. Trimming at V came to 4 bases and at J to 2 bases, leaving 11 bases not matched to a gene. CDR1 is SGHNT and CDR2 is YYREEE in the germline V gene (reference sequence).